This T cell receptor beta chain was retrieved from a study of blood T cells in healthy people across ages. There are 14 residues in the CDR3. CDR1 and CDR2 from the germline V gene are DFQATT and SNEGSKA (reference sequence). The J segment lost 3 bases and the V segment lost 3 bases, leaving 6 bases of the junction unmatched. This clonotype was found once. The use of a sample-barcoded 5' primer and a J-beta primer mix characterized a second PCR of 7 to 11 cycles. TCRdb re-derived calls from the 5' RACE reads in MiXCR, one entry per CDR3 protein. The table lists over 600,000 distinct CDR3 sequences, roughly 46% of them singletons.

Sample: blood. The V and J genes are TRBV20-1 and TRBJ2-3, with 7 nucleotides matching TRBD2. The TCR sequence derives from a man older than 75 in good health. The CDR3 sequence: CSASRAGITDTQYF. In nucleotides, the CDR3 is TGCAGTGCTAGCAGAGCGGGAATAACAGATACGCAGTATTTT.